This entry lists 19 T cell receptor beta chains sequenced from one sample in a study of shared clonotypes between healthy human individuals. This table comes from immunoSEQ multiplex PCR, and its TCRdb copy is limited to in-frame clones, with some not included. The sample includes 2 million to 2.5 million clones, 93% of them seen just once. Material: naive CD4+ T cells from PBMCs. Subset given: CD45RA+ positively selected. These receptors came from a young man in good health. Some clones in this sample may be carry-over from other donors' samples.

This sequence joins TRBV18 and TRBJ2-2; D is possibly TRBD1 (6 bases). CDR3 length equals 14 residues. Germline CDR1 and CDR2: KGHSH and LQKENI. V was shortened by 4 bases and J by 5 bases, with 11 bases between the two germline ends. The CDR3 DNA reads TGTGCCAGCTCACGCCGGCAGGGGACCGGGGAGCTGTTTTTT. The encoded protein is CASSRRQGTGELFF.

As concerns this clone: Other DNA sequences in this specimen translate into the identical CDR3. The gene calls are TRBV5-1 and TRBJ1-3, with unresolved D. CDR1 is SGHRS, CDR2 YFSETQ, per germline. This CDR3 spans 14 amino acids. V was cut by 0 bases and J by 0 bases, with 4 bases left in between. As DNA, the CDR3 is TGCGCCAGCAGCTTGGAATCCTCTGGAAACACCATATATTTT. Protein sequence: CASSLESSGNTIYF.

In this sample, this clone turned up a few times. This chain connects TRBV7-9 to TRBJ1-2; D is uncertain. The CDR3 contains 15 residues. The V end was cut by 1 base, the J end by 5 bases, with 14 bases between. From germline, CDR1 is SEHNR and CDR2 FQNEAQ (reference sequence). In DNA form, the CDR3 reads TGTGCCAGCAGCTTAGAGGGCAGACACGTATATGGCTACACCTTC. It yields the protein CASSLEGRHVYGYTF. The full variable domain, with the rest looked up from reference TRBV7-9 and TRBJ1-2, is DTGVSQNPRHKITKRGQNVTFRCDPISEHNRLYWYRQTLGQGPEFLTYFQNEAQLEKSRLLSDRFSAERPKGSFSTLEIQRTEQGDSAMYLCASSLEGRHVYGYTFGSGTRLTVV.

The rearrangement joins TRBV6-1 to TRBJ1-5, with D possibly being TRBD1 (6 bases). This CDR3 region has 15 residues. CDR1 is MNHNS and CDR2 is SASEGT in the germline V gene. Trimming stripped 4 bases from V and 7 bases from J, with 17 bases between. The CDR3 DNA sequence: TGTGCCAGCAGTGCGGTGACAGGAGGAGGCCAGCCCCAGCATTTT. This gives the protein CASSAVTGGGQPQHF.

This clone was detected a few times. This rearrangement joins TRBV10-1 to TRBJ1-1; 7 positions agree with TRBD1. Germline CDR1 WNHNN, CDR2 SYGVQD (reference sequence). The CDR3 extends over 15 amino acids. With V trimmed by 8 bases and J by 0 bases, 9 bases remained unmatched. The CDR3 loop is CASPDRAILNTEAFF. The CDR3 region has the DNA TGCGCCAGCCCCGACAGGGCCATCCTGAACACTGAAGCTTTCTTT.

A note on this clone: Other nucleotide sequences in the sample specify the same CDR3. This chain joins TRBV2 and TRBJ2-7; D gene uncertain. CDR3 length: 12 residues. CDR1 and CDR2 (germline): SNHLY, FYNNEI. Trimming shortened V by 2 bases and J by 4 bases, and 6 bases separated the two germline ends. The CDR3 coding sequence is TGTGCCAGCAGTGAATCCGGGTACGAGCAGTACTTC. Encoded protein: CASSESGYEQYF.

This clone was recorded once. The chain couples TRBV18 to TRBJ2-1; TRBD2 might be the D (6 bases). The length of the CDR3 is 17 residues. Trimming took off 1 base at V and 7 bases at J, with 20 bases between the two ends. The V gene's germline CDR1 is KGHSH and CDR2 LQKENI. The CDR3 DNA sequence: TGTGCCAGCTCACCACAGGAGGGGCCCCCCCTCCCTAATGAGCAGTTCTTC. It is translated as CASSPQEGPPLPNEQFF. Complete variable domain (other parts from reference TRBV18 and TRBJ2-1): NAGVMQNPRHLVRRRGQEARLRCSPMKGHSHVYWYRQLPEEGLKFMVYLQKENIIDESGMPKERFSAEFPKEGPSILRIQQVVRGDSAAYFCASSPQEGPPLPNEQFFGPGTRLTVL.

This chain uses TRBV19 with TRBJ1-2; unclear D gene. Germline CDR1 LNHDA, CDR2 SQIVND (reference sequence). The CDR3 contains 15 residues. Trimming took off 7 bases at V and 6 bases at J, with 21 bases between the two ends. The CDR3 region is CASKEGRRVKDGYTF. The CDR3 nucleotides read TGTGCCAGTAAGGAGGGCCGGAGGGTCAAGGATGGCTACACCTTC.

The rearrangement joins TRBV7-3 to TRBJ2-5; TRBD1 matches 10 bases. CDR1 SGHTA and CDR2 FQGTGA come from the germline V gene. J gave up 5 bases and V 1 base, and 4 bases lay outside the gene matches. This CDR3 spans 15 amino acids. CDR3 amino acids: CASSLSGTGVETQYF. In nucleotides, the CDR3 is TGTGCCAGCAGCTTAAGTGGGACAGGGGTGGAGACCCAGTACTTC. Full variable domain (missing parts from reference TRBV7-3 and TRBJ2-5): GAGVSQTPSNKVTEKGKYVELRCDPISGHTALYWYRQSLGQGPEFLIYFQGTGAADDSGLPNDRFFAVRPEGSVSTLKIQRTERGDSAVYLCASSLSGTGVETQYFGPGTRLLVL.

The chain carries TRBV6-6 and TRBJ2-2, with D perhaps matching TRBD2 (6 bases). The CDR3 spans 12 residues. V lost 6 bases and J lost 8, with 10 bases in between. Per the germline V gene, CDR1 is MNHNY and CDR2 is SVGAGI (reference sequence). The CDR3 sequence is CASRVGTGELFF. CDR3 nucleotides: TGTGCCAGCAGGGTGGGGACTGGGGAGCTGTTTTTT.

The DNA of the CDR3 is TGCGCCAGCAGCGTATCGGACAGGGCCTACGAGCAGTACTTC. Translation gives CASSVSDRAYEQYF. This chain joins TRBV5-1 and TRBJ2-7; 8 bases are a match to TRBD1. The germline V gene encodes CDR1 SGHRS and CDR2 YFSETQ. V was clipped by 4 bases and J by 2 bases; unmatched bases: 5. CDR3 length equals 14 residues.

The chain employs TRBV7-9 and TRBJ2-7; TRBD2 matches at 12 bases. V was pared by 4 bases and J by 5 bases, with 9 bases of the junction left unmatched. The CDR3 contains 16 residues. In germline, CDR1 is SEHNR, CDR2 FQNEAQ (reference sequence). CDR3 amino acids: CASSSELAGGFHEQYF. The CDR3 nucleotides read TGTGCCAGCAGCTCCGAACTAGCGGGAGGCTTCCACGAGCAGTACTTC.

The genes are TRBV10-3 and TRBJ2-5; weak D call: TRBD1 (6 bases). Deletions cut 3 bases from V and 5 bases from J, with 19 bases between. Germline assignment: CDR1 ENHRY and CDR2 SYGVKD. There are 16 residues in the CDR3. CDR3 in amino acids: CAISDLARGAGETQYF. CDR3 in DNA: TGTGCCATCAGTGACCTCGCCAGGGGCGCCGGGGAGACCCAGTACTTC.

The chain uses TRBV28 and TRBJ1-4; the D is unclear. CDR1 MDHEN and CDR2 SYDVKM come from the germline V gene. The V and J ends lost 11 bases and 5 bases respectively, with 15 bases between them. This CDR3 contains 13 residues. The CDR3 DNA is TGTGCCTCCAAGGCAGGTGGGAATGAAAAACTGTTTTTT. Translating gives CASKAGGNEKLFF.

CDR3 amino acids: CASSTRDSGIGNQPQHF. In DNA, the CDR3 is TGTGCCAGTAGTACTCGGGACTCAGGGATTGGCAATCAGCCCCAGCATTTT. The chain has TRBV19 and TRBJ1-5, with TRBD1 as a possible D gene (5 bases). Germline CDR1 LNHDA, CDR2 SQIVND (reference sequence). Trimming left V 4 bases short and J 2 bases short, with 18 bases between. The CDR3 runs to 17 residues.

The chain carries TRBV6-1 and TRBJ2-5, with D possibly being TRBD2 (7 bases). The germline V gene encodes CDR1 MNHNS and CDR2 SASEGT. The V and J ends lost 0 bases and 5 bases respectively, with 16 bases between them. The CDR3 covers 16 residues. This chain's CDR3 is CASSEAIGGRGETQYF. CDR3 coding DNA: TGTGCCAGCAGTGAAGCAATCGGGGGGCGAGGGGAGACCCAGTACTTC.

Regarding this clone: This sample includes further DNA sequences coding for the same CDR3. CDR3 in amino acids: CASSPLGQGAPNTEAFF. CDR3 nucleotide sequence: TGTGCCAGCTCACCACTAGGACAGGGGGCACCGAACACTGAAGCTTTCTTT. The chain joins TRBV18 to TRBJ1-1; 11 bases agree with TRBD1. V was clipped by 1 base and J by 1 base; unmatched bases: 5. This CDR3 has 17 residues. Germline-derived CDR1 and CDR2 are KGHSH and LQKENI.

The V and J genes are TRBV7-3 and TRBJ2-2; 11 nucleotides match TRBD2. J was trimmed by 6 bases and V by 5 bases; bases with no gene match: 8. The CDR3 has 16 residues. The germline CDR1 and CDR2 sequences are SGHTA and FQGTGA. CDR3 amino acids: CASSPPSGRTSGELFF. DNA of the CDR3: TGTGCCAGCAGCCCCCCTAGCGGGAGGACGTCCGGGGAGCTGTTTTTT.

The DNA for the CDR3 is TGTGCCAGCAGCGTAGGGGGAATCGCTAATGAAAAACTGTTTTTT. This sequence encodes CASSVGGIANEKLFF. The chain joins TRBV9 to TRBJ1-4; D remains unclear. CDR1 SGDLS and CDR2 YYNGEE come from the germline V gene. V was clipped by 0 bases and J by 3 bases, with 9 bases between them. The CDR3 totals 15 residues. Supplemented by reference TRBV9 and TRBJ1-4, the full variable domain reads DSGVTQTPKHLITATGQRVTLRCSPRSGDLSVYWYQQSLDQGLQFLIQYYNGEERAKGNILERFSAQQFPDLHSELNLSSLELGDSALYFCASSVGGIANEKLFFGSGTQLSVL.